The 31 T cell receptor beta chains below were found in one sample sequenced in a study of CD8 T cells in Susac syndrome. A quantity of about 0.5 to 1 ug RNA underwent reverse transcription using random hexamers. TCRdb independently ran MiXCR on the immunoSEQ multiplex PCR reads; one entry per CDR3 protein. The table records approximately 180,000 distinct CDR3 sequences, about 94% of them present only once. Sequencing input: CD4+ T cells from PBMCs. Receptors were obtained from a human donor with multiple sclerosis.

The chain is built from TRBV5-1 and TRBJ2-3; D unclear. The V end was cut by 4 bases, the J end by 6 bases, with 12 bases between. CDR3 length equals 13 residues. Germline CDR1 reads SGHRS; CDR2 reads YFSETQ. CDR3 coding DNA: TGCGCCAGCAGCGGGGTCGTCGGGGATACGCAGTATTTT. This sequence encodes CASSGVVGDTQYF. Complete variable domain (other parts from reference TRBV5-1 and TRBJ2-3): KAGVTQTPRYLIKTRGQQVTLSCSPISGHRSVSWYQQTPGQGLQFLFEYFSETQRNKGNFPGRFSGRQFSNSRSEMNVSTLELGDSALYLCASSGVVGDTQYFGPGTRLTVL.

The genes are TRBV18 and TRBJ1-2; D might be TRBD1 (6 bases). CDR3 length: 14 amino acids. Trimming took 4 bases from V and 0 from J, leaving 9 bases between them. The V gene's germline CDR1 is KGHSH and CDR2 LQKENI. In nucleotides, the CDR3 is TGTGCCAGCTCACGGACAGTTGCTAACTATGGCTACACCTTC. It codes for CASSRTVANYGYTF.

The J gene is TRBJ1-6, the V gene TRBV20-1; D possibly corresponds to TRBD1 (5 bases). CDR3 length equals 14 residues. CDR1 and CDR2 (germline): DFQATT, SNEGSKA (reference sequence). Trimming pared 3 bases from V and 5 bases from J, leaving 11 bases between. The CDR3 here is CSARAGRNNSPLHF. In nucleotides, the CDR3 is TGCAGTGCTAGGGCAGGGAGGAATAATTCACCCCTCCACTTT.

This chain links TRBV7-9 with TRBJ1-2; D remains unclear. The germline gives CDR1 SEHNR, CDR2 FQNEAQ (reference sequence). The CDR3 runs 15 residues. The ends were cut back, 5 bases at V and 4 bases at J, with 17 bases in the middle. This chain's CDR3 is CASSPSGLLAYGYTF. As DNA, the CDR3 is TGTGCCAGCAGCCCCAGTGGGCTGCTGGCCTATGGCTACACCTTC.

This clonotype has only one observation. The chain carries TRBV5-4 and TRBJ2-1; perhaps TRBD1 as D (5 bases). Per germline, CDR1 SGHNT and CDR2 YYREEE (reference sequence). This CDR3 spans 15 amino acids. V lost 0 bases to trimming and J lost 0 bases, with 7 bases between them. For the CDR3, the DNA is TGTGCCAGCAGCTTGGGACAGAGCTCCTACAATGAGCAGTTCTTC. The encoded protein is CASSLGQSSYNEQFF. Full variable domain (remainder filled in from reference TRBV5-4 and TRBJ2-1): ETGVTQSPTHLIKTRGQQVTLRCSSQSGHNTVSWYQQALGQGPQFIFQYYREEENGRGNFPPRFSGLQFPNYSSELNVNALELDDSALYLCASSLGQSSYNEQFFGPGTRLTVL.

The chain joins TRBV6-2 or TRBV6-3 to TRBJ2-3; 10 nucleotides line up with TRBD2. J was trimmed by 2 bases and V by 4 bases; bases with no gene match: 3. This CDR3 is built from 15 residues. Germline values: CDR1 MNHEY, CDR2 SVGEGT. CDR3 sequence reads: CASSFGTSVTDTQYF. The CDR3 DNA sequence: TGTGCCAGCAGTTTTGGGACTAGCGTCACAGATACGCAGTATTTT.

V is TRBV28 and J is TRBJ1-1, with 8 bases lining up with TRBD1. Germline V gene data show CDR1 as MDHEN and CDR2 as SYDVKM. The CDR3 sequence is 14 residues long. V was clipped by 7 bases and J by 4 bases; unmatched bases: 8. For the CDR3, the DNA is TGTGCCAGCAACCCCGGACAGGGTGGCACTGAAGCTTTCTTT. Its translation: CASNPGQGGTEAFF.

The table lists this clonotype with a count of one. The chain has TRBV20-1 and TRBJ2-7; the D gene is possibly TRBD2 (6 bases). The CDR3 extends over 14 amino acids. V was shortened by 3 bases and J by 3 bases, with 15 bases between the two germline ends. Germline V CDR1 and CDR2: DFQATT, SNEGSKA (reference sequence). The CDR3 spells CSARGTPLNYEQYF. The CDR3 DNA reads TGCAGTGCTAGGGGGACTCCCTTGAACTACGAGCAGTACTTC.

The rearrangement joins TRBV9 to TRBJ1-5; D is possibly TRBD1 (5 bases). The germline gives CDR1 SGDLS, CDR2 YYNGEE. The CDR3 is 15 residues long. The V gene lost 3 bases and the J gene lost 5 bases, with 15 bases spanning the gap. CDR3 sequence (DNA): TGTGCCAGCAGCGGGGGGACGGAGACGGATCAGCCCCAGCATTTT. This codes for CASSGGTETDQPQHF.

The chain combines TRBV5-6 with TRBJ2-3; 9 nucleotides match TRBD2. V lost 1 base to trimming and J lost 2 bases; unmatched junction nucleotides: 8. Per germline, CDR1 SGHDT and CDR2 YYEEEE. The CDR3 extends over 17 amino acids. CDR3 region: CASSLFAGGKTTDTQYF. CDR3 nucleotides: TGTGCCAGCAGCTTGTTCGCGGGAGGGAAAACCACAGATACGCAGTATTTT.

Written as DNA, the CDR3 is TGTGCCAGCAGTTACTCACCAGGGCCCGAGTCCTACAATGAGCAGTTCTTC. Protein: CASSYSPGPESYNEQFF. This sequence joins TRBV6-5 and TRBJ2-1, with D tentatively TRBD1 (5 bases). Germline V CDR1 and CDR2: MNHEY, SVGAGI. CDR3 size: 17 residues. V gave up 0 bases and J gave up 1 base, with 13 bases separating them.

The chain employs TRBV5-1 and TRBJ1-1, with 8 bases fitting TRBD1. CDR1 is SGHRS, CDR2 YFSETQ, per germline. V shed 7 bases and J 3 bases; nucleotides not matched to a gene: 8. This CDR3 contains 14 residues. CDR3 sequence: CASGKRQGHTEAFF. The CDR3 nucleotides are TGCGCCAGCGGGAAAAGACAGGGGCACACTGAAGCTTTCTTT.

The V gene is TRBV4-3, the J gene TRBJ1-1; unclear D gene. Germline values: CDR1 LGHNA, CDR2 YSLEER. The CDR3 loop spans 16 amino acids. Trimming took 0 bases from V and 1 from J, leaving 12 bases between them. The CDR3 DNA follows: TGCGCCAGCAGCCAAGATATTGGACCGAGGAACACTGAAGCTTTCTTT. It encodes CASSQDIGPRNTEAFF.

The chain joins TRBV28 to TRBJ2-7; 10 bases are a match to TRBD2. CDR1 and CDR2 (germline): MDHEN, SYDVKM. The junction had 8 bases not matched to a gene; V was cut back by 7 bases and J by 5 bases. The CDR3 extends over 14 amino acids. DNA of the CDR3: TGTGCCAGCACCAGACTGGGGACTAGCGACGAGCAGTACTTC. Translation gives CASTRLGTSDEQYF.

The chain couples TRBV11-2 to TRBJ2-2; D call uncertain. This CDR3 is 15 amino acids long. Per the germline V gene, CDR1 is SGHAT and CDR2 is FQNNGV. The V gene lost 5 bases and the J gene lost 3 bases, with 13 bases spanning the gap. The CDR3 DNA reads as TGTGCCAGCAGCCCGTTCGGCACCTACACCGGGGAGCTGTTTTTT. It specifies CASSPFGTYTGELFF.

The rearrangement uses TRBV9 and TRBJ2-1; 13 nucleotides line up with TRBD2. CDR3 length: 18 residues. V lost 3 bases to trimming and J lost 2 bases; unmatched junction nucleotides: 8. CDR1 is SGDLS and CDR2 is YYNGEE in the germline V gene. In DNA form, the CDR3 reads TGTGCCAGCAGCGCCACTAGCGGGGGGGCCTTGGCCTACAATGAGCAGTTCTTC. Translated: CASSATSGGALAYNEQFF. The full variable domain, with the rest looked up from reference TRBV9 and TRBJ2-1, is DSGVTQTPKHLITATGQRVTLRCSPRSGDLSVYWYQQSLDQGLQFLIQYYNGEERAKGNILERFSAQQFPDLHSELNLSSLELGDSALYFCASSATSGGALAYNEQFFGPGTRLTVL.

The chain is built from TRBV9 and TRBJ2-1; TRBD2 matches at 9 bases. Germline CDR1 is SGDLS and CDR2 is YYNGEE. V trimming: 5 bases; J trimming: 6 bases; junction bases outside the gene matches: 9. The CDR3 contains 15 residues. The CDR3 nucleotides are TGTGCCAGCAGTAGCGGGAGAAGAGGTAGCAATGAGCAGTTCTTC. Translated, it gives CASSSGRRGSNEQFF.

The chain links TRBV7-6 to TRBJ2-2, with unresolved D. The CDR3 has 16 amino acids. The V gene lost 2 bases and the J gene lost 6 bases, with 16 bases spanning the gap. Per germline, CDR1 SGHVS and CDR2 FNYEAQ. The CDR3 nucleotides are TGTGCCAGCAGCTTATCCCCGTTGGGGAATTCCGGGGAGCTGTTTTTT. Translating it yields CASSLSPLGNSGELFF.

This clonotype was picked up a small number of times. This rearrangement joins TRBV5-1 to TRBJ2-7; 9 bases are a match to TRBD1. CDR1 is SGHRS and CDR2 is YFSETQ in the germline V gene. J was trimmed by 0 bases and V by 3 bases; bases with no gene match: 7. The CDR3 has 16 residues. DNA of the CDR3: TGCGCCAGCAGCTCAATTGGACAGGGGAGCTCCTACGAGCAGTACTTC. It specifies CASSSIGQGSSYEQYF.

The rearrangement uses TRBV29-1 and TRBJ2-3; 11 bases agree with TRBD2. This CDR3 is built from 13 residues. V was pared by 7 bases and J by 1 base, with 1 base of the junction left unmatched. The V gene's germline CDR1 is SQVTM and CDR2 ANQGSEA. CDR3 sequence (DNA): TGCAGCGGGGGACTAGCGGGCACAGATACGCAGTATTTT. As protein: CSGGLAGTDTQYF.

The chain is built from TRBV28 and TRBJ2-1; weak D call: TRBD2 (6 bases). Germline loops: CDR1 MDHEN, CDR2 SYDVKM. V was pared by 6 bases and J by 9 bases, with 18 bases between. The CDR3 covers 14 residues. The CDR3 sequence: CASSLADPVREQFF. In DNA, the CDR3 is TGTGCCAGCAGCTTAGCGGACCCCGTCCGTGAGCAGTTCTTC.

This chain links TRBV2 with TRBJ2-1; D might be TRBD2 (5 bases). CDR1 SNHLY and CDR2 FYNNEI come from the germline V gene. V was pared by 11 bases and J by 9 bases, with 14 bases between. The CDR3 sequence is 11 residues long. The CDR3, as DNA: TGTGCCTCTCGACGGGAAGGTGAGCAGTTCTTC. This encodes CASRREGEQFF.

A single count supports this clonotype. The chain carries TRBV20-1 and TRBJ2-7, with a weak D call TRBD2 (6 bases). V dropped 0 bases and J dropped 6 bases, with 9 bases sitting between them. CDR1 is DFQATT and CDR2 is SNEGSKA in the germline V gene (reference sequence). CDR3 length equals 12 residues. CDR3 sequence: CSARDGEVEQYF. CDR3 bases: TGCAGTGCTAGAGACGGGGAGGTCGAGCAGTACTTC.

The chain has TRBV3-1 and TRBJ1-2, with 8 positions matching TRBD1. Germline CDR1 LGHDT, CDR2 YNNKEL (reference sequence). V was pared by 1 base and J by 8 bases, with 12 bases of the junction left unmatched. This CDR3 has 16 residues. The CDR3 DNA is TGTGCCAGCAGCCAAGTAGGCGCAGGGGGCGTTGGCGGCTACACCTTC. Translated, it gives CASSQVGAGGVGGYTF.

The chain is built from TRBV7-9 and TRBJ2-7; tentatively, D is TRBD2 (7 bases). The V end was cut by 1 base, the J end by 5 bases, with 18 bases between. The germline V gene has CDR1 SEHNR and CDR2 FQNEAQ (reference sequence). CDR3 length equals 16 residues. CDR3 nucleotide sequence: TGTGCCAGCAGCTTAGGAGGGGGACTATCCATGAACGAGCAGTACTTC. Translating gives CASSLGGGLSMNEQYF.

In this sample, this clonotype turned up a few times. CDR3 DNA sequence: TGTGCCAGCAGTTACTCCACCTTTTCCCGGGAGGGCTACGAGCAGTACTTC. Its translation: CASSYSTFSREGYEQYF. The chain uses TRBV6-2 or TRBV6-3 and TRBJ2-7, with 8 bases that match TRBD2. Germline V lookup: CDR1 MNHEY, CDR2 SVGEGT. With 0 bases clipped from V and 3 bases from J, the junction kept 10 bases outside the gene matches. There are 17 residues in the CDR3.

The chain joins TRBV7-9 to TRBJ2-1; D perhaps matches TRBD1 (6 bases). This CDR3 comprises 14 residues. In germline, CDR1 is SEHNR, CDR2 FQNEAQ (reference sequence). The V and J ends lost 10 bases and 8 bases respectively, with 21 bases between them. In DNA, the CDR3 is TGTGCCACAACCCGGGTAGGGGGATGGCATGAGCAGTTCTTC. This codes for CATTRVGGWHEQFF.

The chain joins TRBV5-4 to TRBJ2-1; possibly TRBD2 for D (7 bases). Trimming stripped 4 bases from V and 10 bases from J, with 18 bases between. Looked up from germline, CDR1 is SGHNT and CDR2 is YYREEE (reference sequence). The CDR3 loop spans 14 amino acids. In nucleotides, the CDR3 is TGTGCCAGCAGCGGGATGGGGAAGGGGGGGGAGCAGTTCTTC. The encoded protein is CASSGMGKGGEQFF. The entire variable domain, with the rest obtained from reference TRBV5-4 and TRBJ2-1, is as follows: ETGVTQSPTHLIKTRGQQVTLRCSSQSGHNTVSWYQQALGQGPQFIFQYYREEENGRGNFPPRFSGLQFPNYSSELNVNALELDDSALYLCASSGMGKGGEQFFGPGTRLTVL.

This chain links TRBV11-2 with TRBJ2-3, with D tentatively TRBD1 (6 bases). The CDR3 runs 13 residues. CDR1 and CDR2 from the germline V gene are SGHAT and FQNNGV. The V and J ends lost 6 bases and 8 bases respectively, with 15 bases between them. In DNA form, the CDR3 reads TGTGCCAGCAGTCCGACAGGCCCCGGTACGCAGTATTTT. It codes for CASSPTGPGTQYF.

The CDR3: CASSFRVLAGTGPRYNEQFF. The CDR3 coding sequence is TGTGCCAGCAGTTTCCGAGTACTAGCGGGGACGGGCCCTCGGTACAATGAGCAGTTCTTC. The chain employs TRBV12-3 or TRBV12-4 and TRBJ2-1; TRBD2 agrees at 10 bases. With 3 bases clipped from V and 4 bases from J, the junction kept 18 bases outside the gene matches. This CDR3 has 20 residues.

The chain combines TRBV19 with TRBJ1-2; 9 nucleotides line up with TRBD1. Germline V gene lookup returns CDR1 LNHDA and CDR2 SQIVND (reference sequence). Unmatched junction bases numbered 6, after V lost 7 bases and J lost 0 bases. The CDR3 extends over 15 amino acids. The CDR3 reads CASNPGTGTNYGYTF. The CDR3 DNA follows: TGTGCCAGTAACCCCGGGACAGGGACTAACTATGGCTACACCTTC.